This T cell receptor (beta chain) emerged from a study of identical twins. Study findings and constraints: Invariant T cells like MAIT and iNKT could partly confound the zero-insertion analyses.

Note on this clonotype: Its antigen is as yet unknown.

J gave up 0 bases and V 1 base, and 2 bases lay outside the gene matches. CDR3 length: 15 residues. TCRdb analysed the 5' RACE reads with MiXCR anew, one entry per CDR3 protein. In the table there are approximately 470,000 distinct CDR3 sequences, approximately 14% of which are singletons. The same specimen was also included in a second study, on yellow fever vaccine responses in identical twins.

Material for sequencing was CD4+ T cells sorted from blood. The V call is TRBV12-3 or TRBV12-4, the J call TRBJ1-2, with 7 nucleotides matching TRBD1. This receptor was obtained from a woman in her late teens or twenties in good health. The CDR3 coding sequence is TGTGCCAGCAGTTTAGGGACAGGAGCTAACTATGGCTACACCTTC. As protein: CASSLGTGANYGYTF.